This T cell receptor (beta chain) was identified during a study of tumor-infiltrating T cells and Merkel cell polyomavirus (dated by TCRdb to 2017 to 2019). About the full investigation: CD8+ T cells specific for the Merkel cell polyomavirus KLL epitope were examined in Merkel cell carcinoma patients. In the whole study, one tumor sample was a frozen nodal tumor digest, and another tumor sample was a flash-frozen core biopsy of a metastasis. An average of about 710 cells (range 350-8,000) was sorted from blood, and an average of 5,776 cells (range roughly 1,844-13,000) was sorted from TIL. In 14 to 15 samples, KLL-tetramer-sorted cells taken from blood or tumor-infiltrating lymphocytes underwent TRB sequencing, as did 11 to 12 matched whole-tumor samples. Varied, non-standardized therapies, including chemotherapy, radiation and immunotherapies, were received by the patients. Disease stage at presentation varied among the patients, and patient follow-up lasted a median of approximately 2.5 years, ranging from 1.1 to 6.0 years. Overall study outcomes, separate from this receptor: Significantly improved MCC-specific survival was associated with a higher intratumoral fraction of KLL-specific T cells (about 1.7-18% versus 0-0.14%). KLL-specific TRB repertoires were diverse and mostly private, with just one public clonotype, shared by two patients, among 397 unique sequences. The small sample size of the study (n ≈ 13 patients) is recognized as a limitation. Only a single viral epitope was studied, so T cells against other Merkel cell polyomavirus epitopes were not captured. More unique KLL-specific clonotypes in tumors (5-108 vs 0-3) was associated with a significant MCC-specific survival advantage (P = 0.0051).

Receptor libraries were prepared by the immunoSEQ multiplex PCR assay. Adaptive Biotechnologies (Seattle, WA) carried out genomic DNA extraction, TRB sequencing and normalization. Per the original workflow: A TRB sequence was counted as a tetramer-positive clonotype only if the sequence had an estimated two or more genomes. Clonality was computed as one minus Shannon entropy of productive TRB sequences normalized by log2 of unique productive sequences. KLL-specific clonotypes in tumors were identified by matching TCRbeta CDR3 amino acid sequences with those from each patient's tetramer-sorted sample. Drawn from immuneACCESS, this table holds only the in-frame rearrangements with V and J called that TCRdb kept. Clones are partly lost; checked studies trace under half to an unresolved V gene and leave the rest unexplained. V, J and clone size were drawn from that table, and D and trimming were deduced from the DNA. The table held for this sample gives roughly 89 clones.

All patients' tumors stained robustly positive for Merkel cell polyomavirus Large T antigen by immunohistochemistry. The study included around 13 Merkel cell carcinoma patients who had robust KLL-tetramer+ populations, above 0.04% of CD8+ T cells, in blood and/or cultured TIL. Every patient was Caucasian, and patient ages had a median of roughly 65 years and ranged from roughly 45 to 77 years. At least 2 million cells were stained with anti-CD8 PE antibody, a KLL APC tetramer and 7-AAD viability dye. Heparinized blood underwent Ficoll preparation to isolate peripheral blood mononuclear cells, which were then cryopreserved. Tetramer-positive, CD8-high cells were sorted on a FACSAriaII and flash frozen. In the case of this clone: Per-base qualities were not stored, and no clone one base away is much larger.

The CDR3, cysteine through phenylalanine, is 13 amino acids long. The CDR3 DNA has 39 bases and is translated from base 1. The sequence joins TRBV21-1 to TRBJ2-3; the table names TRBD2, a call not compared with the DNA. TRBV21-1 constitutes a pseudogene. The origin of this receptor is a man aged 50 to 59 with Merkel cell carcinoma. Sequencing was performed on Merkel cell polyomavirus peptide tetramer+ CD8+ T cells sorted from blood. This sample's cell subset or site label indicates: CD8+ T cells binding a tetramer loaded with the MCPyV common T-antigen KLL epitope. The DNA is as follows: TGTGCCAGCAGAGGACCGGGGACAGATACGCAGTATTTT. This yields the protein CASRGPGTDTQYF.